This TCR beta chain was identified during a study of neurological immune-mediated disorders. TCRdb re-called the 5' RACE reads with MiXCR, one entry per CDR3 protein. The sample shows tens of thousands of distinct CDR3 sequences, 2% to 3% of them seen only once. Germline V gene lookup returns CDR1 SGHRS and CDR2 YFSETQ. With 2 bases removed from V and 4 bases from J, the gap between germline ends came to 6 bases. There are 12 residues in the CDR3. This clonotype was counted at least ten times. The sequence came from a woman under 40 with multiple sclerosis. The chain carries TRBV5-1 and TRBJ1-2; weak D call: TRBD1 (5 bases). What was sequenced was PBMCs. The CDR3 region is CASSFDSYGYTF. CDR3 nucleotides: TGCGCCAGCAGCTTTGACAGCTATGGCTACACCTTC.